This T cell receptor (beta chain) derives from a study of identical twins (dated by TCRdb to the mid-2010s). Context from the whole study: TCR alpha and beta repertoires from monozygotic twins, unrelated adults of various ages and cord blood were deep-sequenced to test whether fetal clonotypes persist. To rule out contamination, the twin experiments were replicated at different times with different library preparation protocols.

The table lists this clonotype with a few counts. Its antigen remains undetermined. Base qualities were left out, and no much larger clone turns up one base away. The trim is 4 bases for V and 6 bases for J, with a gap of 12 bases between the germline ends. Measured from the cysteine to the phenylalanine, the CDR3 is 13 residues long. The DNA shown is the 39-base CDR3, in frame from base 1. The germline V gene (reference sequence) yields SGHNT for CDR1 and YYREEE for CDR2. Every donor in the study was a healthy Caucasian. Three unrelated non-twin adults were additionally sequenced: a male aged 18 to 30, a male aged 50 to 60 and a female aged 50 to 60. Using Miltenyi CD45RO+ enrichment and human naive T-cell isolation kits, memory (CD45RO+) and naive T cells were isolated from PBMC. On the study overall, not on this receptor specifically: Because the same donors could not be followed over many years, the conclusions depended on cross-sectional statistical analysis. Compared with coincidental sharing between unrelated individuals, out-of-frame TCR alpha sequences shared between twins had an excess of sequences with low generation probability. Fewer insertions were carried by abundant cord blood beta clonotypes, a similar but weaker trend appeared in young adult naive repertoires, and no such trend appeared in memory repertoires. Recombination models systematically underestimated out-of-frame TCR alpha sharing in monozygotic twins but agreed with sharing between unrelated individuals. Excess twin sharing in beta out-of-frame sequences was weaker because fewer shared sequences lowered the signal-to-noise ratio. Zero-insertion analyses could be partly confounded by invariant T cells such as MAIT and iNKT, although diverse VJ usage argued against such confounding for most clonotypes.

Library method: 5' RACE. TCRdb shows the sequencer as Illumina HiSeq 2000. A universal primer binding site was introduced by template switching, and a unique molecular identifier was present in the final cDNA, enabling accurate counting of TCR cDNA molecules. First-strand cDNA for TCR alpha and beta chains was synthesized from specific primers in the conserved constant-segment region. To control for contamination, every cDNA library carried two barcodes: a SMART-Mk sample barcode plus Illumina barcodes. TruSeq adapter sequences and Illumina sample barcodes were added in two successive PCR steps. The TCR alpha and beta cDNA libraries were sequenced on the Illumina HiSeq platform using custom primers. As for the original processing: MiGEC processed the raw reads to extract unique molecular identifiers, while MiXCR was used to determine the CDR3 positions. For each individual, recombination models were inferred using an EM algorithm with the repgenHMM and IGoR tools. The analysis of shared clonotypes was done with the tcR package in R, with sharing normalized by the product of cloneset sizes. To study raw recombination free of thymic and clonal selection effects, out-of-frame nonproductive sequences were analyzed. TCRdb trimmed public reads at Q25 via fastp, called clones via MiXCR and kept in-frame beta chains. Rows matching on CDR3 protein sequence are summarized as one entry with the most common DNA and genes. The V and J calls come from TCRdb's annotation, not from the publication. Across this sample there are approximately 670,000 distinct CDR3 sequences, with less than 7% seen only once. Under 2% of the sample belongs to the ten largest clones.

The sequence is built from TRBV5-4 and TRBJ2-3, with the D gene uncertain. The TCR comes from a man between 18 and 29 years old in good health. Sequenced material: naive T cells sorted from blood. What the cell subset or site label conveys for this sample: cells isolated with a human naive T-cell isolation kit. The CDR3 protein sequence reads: CASSLDRPDTQYF. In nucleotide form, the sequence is TGTGCCAGCAGCCTGGACCGTCCGGATACGCAGTATTTT.